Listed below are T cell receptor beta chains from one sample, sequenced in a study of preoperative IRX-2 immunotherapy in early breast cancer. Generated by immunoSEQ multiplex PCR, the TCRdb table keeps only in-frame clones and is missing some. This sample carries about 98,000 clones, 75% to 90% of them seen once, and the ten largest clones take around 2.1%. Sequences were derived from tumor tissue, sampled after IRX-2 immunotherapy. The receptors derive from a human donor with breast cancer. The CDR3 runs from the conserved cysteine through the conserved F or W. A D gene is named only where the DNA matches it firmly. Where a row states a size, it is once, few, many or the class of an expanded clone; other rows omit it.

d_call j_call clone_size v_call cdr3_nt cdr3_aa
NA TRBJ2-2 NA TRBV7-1 TGTGCCAGCAGCTTATCCCAGGGAGTAGCCACCGGGGAGCTGTTTTTT CASSLSQGVATGELFF
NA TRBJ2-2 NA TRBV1 TGCGCCAGCAGCCCCTTAGGCACCGGGGAGCTGTTTTTT CASSPLGTGELFF
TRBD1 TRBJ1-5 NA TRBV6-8 TGTGCCAGCACAACTTTGACAGGGGCCGCGCGTCAGCCCCAGCATTTT CASTTLTGAARQPQHF
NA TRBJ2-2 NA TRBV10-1 TGCGCCAGCAGCCGGGACCAGGGGCCCGGGGAGCTGTTTTTT CASSRDQGPGELFF
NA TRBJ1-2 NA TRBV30 TGTGCCTGGAGAAGGGGCAGCACTAACTATGGCTACACCTTC CAWRRGSTNYGYTF
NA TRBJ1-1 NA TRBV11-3 TGTGCCAGCAGCCTGGCGGCAAGTGGAACTGAAGCTTTCTTT CASSLAASGTEAFF
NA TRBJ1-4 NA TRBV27 TGTGCCAGCAGTATTTGGACAGCGGGCCCGATGGAACTGTTTTTT CASSIWTAGPMELFF
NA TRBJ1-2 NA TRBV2 TGTGCCAGCATTATAAGGTCCGCTAACTATGGCTACACCTTC CASIIRSANYGYTF
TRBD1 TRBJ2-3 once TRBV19 TGTGCCAGTACCCTAGGACAGGGGACAGATACGCAGTATTTT CASTLGQGTDTQYF
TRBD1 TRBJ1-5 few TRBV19 TGTGCCAGTAGTCTTACGGACAGGGTGAATCAGCCCCAGCATTTT CASSLTDRVNQPQHF
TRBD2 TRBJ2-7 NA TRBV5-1 TGCGCCAGCAGCTTTAGCGGGGCCACCTACGAGCAGTACTTC CASSFSGATYEQYF
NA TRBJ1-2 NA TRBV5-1 TGCGCCAGCAGCTTCGCCGAGAAGGGCAGGGCGGACTATGGCTACACCTTC CASSFAEKGRADYGYTF
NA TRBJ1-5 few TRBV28 TGTGCCAGCAGTTTTCGCAGGGCCACTCGCAATCAGCCCCAGCATTTT CASSFRRATRNQPQHF
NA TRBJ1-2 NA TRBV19 TGTGCCAGTAGTATAATAATAGGGCGGGTCCACACCTTC CASSIIIGRVHTF
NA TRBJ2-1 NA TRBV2 TGTGCCAGCGACCAGTTTAAGGCCCAATCTAATGAGCAGTTCTTC CASDQFKAQSNEQFF
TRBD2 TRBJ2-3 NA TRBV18 TGTGCCAGCTCAGCGACTAGCGGGGGAACCACAGATACGCAGTATTTT CASSATSGGTTDTQYF
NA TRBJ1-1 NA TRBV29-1 TGCAGCGTTGAAGTGGCCAGCCCTGAAGCTTTCTTT CSVEVASPEAFF
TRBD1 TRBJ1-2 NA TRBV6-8 TGTGCCAGCAGTCCCCGGGACAGGGCCGTCTATGGCTACACCTTC CASSPRDRAVYGYTF
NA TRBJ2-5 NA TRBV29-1 TGCAGCGTTGTATTTGGGGGACGCGGAGAGACCCAGTACTTC CSVVFGGRGETQYF
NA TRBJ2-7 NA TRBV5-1 TGCGCCAGCAGCTTTGGGGACCCCATAAACTACTACGAGCAGTACTTC CASSFGDPINYYEQYF
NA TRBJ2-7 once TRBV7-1 TGTGCCAGCAGCTTCGGCGAGGGGTACGAGCAGTACTTC CASSFGEGYEQYF
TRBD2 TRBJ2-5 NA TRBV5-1 TGCGCCAGCAGCTTGCCTAGCGGGATACAAGAGACCCAGTACTTC CASSLPSGIQETQYF
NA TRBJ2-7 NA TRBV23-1 TGCGCCAGCAGTCAATGGGGCGGGAAGGGGTACGAGCAGTACTTC CASSQWGGKGYEQYF
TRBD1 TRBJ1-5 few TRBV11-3 TGTGCCAGCAGCCCAGGGGGCGAAGGACAGCCCCAGCATTTT CASSPGGEGQPQHF
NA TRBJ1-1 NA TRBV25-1 TGTGCCAGCAAAAGGGACACCATGAACACTGAAGCTTTCTTT CASKRDTMNTEAFF
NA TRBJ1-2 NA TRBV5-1 TGCGCCAGCAGCTTTTTTTCACTGGGCAAAGGGAATGGCTACACCTTC CASSFFSLGKGNGYTF
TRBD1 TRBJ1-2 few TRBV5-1 TGCGCCAGCAGCCAAGACACGGGGACAGTCTATGGCTACACCTTC CASSQDTGTVYGYTF
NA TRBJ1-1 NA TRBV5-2 TGTGCCAGCAGCTTAGATTTGACGGAGGATAAAGCTTTCTTT CASSLDLTEDKAFF
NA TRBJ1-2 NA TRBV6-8 TGTGCCAGCAGTTACGGTTCGAGTGGCTACACCTTC CASSYGSSGYTF
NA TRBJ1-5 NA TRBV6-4 TGTGCCAGCACTAACAGAGACAATCAGCCCCAGCATTTT CASTNRDNQPQHF
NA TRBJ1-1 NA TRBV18 TGTGCCAGCTCACCATACCCAGGGGTGGTGAACACTGAAGCTTTCTTT CASSPYPGVVNTEAFF
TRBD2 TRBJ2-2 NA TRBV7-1 TGTGCCAGCAGATACCTAGCGGGAGGGCCCGACACCGGGGAGCTGTTTTTT CASRYLAGGPDTGELFF
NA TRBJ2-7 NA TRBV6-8 TGTGCCAGCAGTTATGTAGCTTCTGGCGAGCAGTACTTC CASSYVASGEQYF
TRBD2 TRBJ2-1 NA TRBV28 TGTGCCAGCACCAAACCTAGCGGGGGGGTCAATGAGCAGTTCTTC CASTKPSGGVNEQFF
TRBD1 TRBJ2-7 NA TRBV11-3 TGTGCCAGCAGCTTATCAACGGACGGGACAGACTCCTACGAGCAGTACTTC CASSLSTDGTDSYEQYF
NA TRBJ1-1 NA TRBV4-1 TGCGCCAGCAGCCAAGGGCTGTCCCGGAACACTGAAGCTTTCTTT CASSQGLSRNTEAFF
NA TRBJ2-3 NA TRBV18 TGTGCCAGCTCACCCTGGGACGGTAGCACAGATACGCAGTATTTT CASSPWDGSTDTQYF
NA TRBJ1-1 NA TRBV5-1 TGCGCCAGCAGCTTCGGGACGAGTTCCAGCACTGAAGCTTTCTTT CASSFGTSSSTEAFF
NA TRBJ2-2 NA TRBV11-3 TGTGCCAGCAGCTTGGGAAGGAGGGGGTTTACGAACACCGGGGAGCTGTTTTTT CASSLGRRGFTNTGELFF
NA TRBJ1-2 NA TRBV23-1 TGCGCCACCGACTACGGGCAGGGGAATGGCTACACCTTC CATDYGQGNGYTF
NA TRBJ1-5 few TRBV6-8 TGTGCCAGCAGTGAGCTGTATCAGCCCCAGCATTTT CASSELYQPQHF